These T cell receptor beta chains were read from a single sample in a study of post-analysis software for immune sequencing data. TCRdb reprocessed the PCR reads with MiXCR, giving one entry per CDR3 protein. The table includes 740,000 or so distinct CDR3 sequences, under 70% detected once. Sequencing was performed on blood. The source is a girl aged 10 to 17 with multiple sclerosis. The CDR3 runs from the conserved cysteine through the conserved F or W. D genes are given only for firm matches. The size of a clone is reported for some rows only, either as once, few or many, or as a class for expanded clones.

TRBJ2-3	-	15	TRBV5-1	TRBD2	CASSPEAGGPDTQYF	TGCGCCAGCAGCCCGGAGGCGGGAGGGCCAGATACGCAGTATTTT
TRBJ2-7	few	15	TRBV27	TRBD2	CASSAKGRENYEQYF	TGTGCCAGCAGTGCTAAGGGGAGGGAGAACTACGAGCAGTACTTC
TRBJ1-2	once	13	TRBV18	-	CASSPVGVGGYTF	TGTGCCAGCTCCCCCGTCGGGGTGGGAGGCTACACCTTC
TRBJ1-2	-	15	TRBV4-1	-	CASSPLGRGAPGYTF	TGCGCCAGCAGCCCACTTGGACGGGGGGCGCCGGGCTACACCTTC
TRBJ1-4	once	14	TRBV20-1	TRBD1	CSASTGQSNEKLFF	TGCAGTGCTAGTACGGGACAGTCTAATGAAAAACTGTTTTTT
TRBJ2-7	few	14	TRBV20-1	TRBD2	CSASLLAGEDEQYF	TGCAGTGCTAGTCTCCTAGCGGGAGAAGACGAGCAGTACTTC
TRBJ2-3	-	17	TRBV20-1	TRBD2	CSAPWATSGRVLGTQYF	TGCAGTGCACCATGGGCAACTAGCGGGAGGGTCCTCGGTACGCAGTATTTT
TRBJ2-7	few	16	TRBV7-9	TRBD2	CASSRTRERDPYEQYF	TGTGCCAGCAGTCGGACGAGGGAGCGGGACCCCTACGAGCAGTACTTC
TRBJ2-1	few	11	TRBV20-1	TRBD1	CSAFPGGQQFF	TGCAGTGCTTTCCCAGGGGGCCAGCAGTTCTTC
TRBJ1-2	few	12	TRBV18	-	CASSPNVFGYTF	TGTGCCAGCTCACCAAACGTCTTTGGCTACACCTTC
TRBJ1-1	-	13	TRBV5-1	-	CASRVGENTEAFF	TGCGCCAGCAGGGTCGGGGAGAACACTGAAGCTTTCTTT
TRBJ2-3	few	13	TRBV29-1	TRBD1	CSVARGRADTQYF	TGCAGCGTTGCCAGGGGGCGGGCAGATACGCAGTATTTT
TRBJ2-1	-	16	TRBV5-6	TRBD2	CASSLVAGGDNNEQFF	TGTGCCAGCAGCTTGGTTGCGGGAGGGGATAACAATGAGCAGTTCTTC
TRBJ2-1	few	17	TRBV10-3	TRBD2	CAISEMGLAGADNEQFF	TGTGCCATCAGTGAAATGGGACTAGCGGGAGCTGACAATGAGCAGTTCTTC
TRBJ1-1	-	15	TRBV7-9	-	CASSSSEWANTEAFF	TGTGCCAGCAGCTCCTCGGAGTGGGCGAACACTGAAGCTTTCTTT
TRBJ2-5	few	13	TRBV29-1	-	CSSRGLAQETQYF	TGCAGCTCAAGAGGATTGGCCCAGGAGACCCAGTACTTC
TRBJ2-7	few	14	TRBV5-1	TRBD1	CASSTDRGDYEQYF	TGCGCCAGCAGCACGGACAGGGGAGACTACGAGCAGTACTTC
TRBJ2-7	-	15	TRBV6-5	TRBD2	CASIPRLAGSYEQYF	TGTGCCAGCATCCCCAGACTAGCGGGGTCCTACGAGCAGTACTTC
TRBJ1-2	few	14	TRBV24-1	-	CATSDAGTPYGYTF	TGTGCCACCAGTGATGCCGGGACTCCGTATGGCTACACCTTC
TRBJ2-1	-	15	TRBV5-4	TRBD2	CASSLDSGRNNEQFF	TGTGCCAGCAGCTTGGATAGCGGGAGAAACAATGAGCAGTTCTTC
TRBJ2-3	-	14	TRBV5-1	-	CASSGSVSTDTQYF	TGCGCCAGCTCCGGGTCGGTCAGCACAGATACGCAGTATTTT
TRBJ1-5	-	15	TRBV19	-	CASSPRKGLGQPQHF	TGTGCCAGTAGTCCGCGGAAGGGTTTGGGTCAGCCCCAGCATTTT
TRBJ2-7	few	13	TRBV20-1	TRBD2	CSGKLAGAYEQYF	TGCAGCGGTAAACTAGCGGGAGCCTACGAGCAGTACTTC
TRBJ2-7	-	15	TRBV20-1	TRBD2	CSARTQLADTYEQYF	TGCAGTGCTAGGACCCAACTAGCGGATACCTACGAGCAGTACTTC
TRBJ2-3	-	14	TRBV29-1	-	CSARASEITDTQYF	TGCAGCGCGCGGGCTAGCGAGATCACAGATACGCAGTATTTT
TRBJ1-1	-	15	TRBV5-5	-	CASRPPGTRDTEAFF	TGTGCCAGCAGGCCCCCCGGGACACGGGACACTGAAGCTTTCTTT
TRBJ2-1	-	14	TRBV6-6	-	CATDSASSYNEQFF	TGTGCCACCGACTCAGCGAGCTCCTACAATGAGCAGTTCTTC
TRBJ2-2	-	14	TRBV24-1	-	CATSDVTGTGELFF	TGTGCCACCAGTGATGTAACAGGGACCGGGGAGCTGTTTTTT
TRBJ2-1	-	16	TRBV5-6	TRBD2	CAGSSSLAGGSGEQFF	TGTGCCGGCAGCTCCTCCCTAGCGGGGGGTAGCGGTGAGCAGTTCTTC
TRBJ2-5	few	16	TRBV3-1	TRBD2	CASSQVHLAGGETQYF	TGTGCCAGCAGCCAAGTTCATCTAGCGGGAGGAGAGACCCAGTACTTC
TRBJ2-7	-	13	TRBV29-1	-	CSVGSRTTYEQYF	TGCAGCGTTGGCAGCAGGACTACCTACGAGCAGTACTTC
TRBJ2-1	-	15	TRBV7-7	-	CASSPLAPPYNEQFF	TGTGCCAGCAGCCCACTAGCTCCACCCTACAATGAGCAGTTCTTC
TRBJ1-1	-	16	TRBV7-2	-	CASSPVAGLVSTEAFF	TGTGCCAGCAGCCCCGTGGCGGGGCTAGTTTCGACTGAAGCTTTCTTT
TRBJ2-3	-	15	TRBV9	-	CASSTQISSTDTQYF	TGTGCCAGCAGCACTCAGATCAGTAGCACAGATACGCAGTATTTT
TRBJ1-2	-	12	TRBV14	-	CASSQGPNGYTF	TGTGCCAGCAGCCAGGGGCCCAATGGCTACACCTTC
TRBJ2-4	few	14	TRBV5-1	-	CASSPLGGTEEQYF	TGCGCCAGCAGCCCCCTGGGGGGTACTGAAGAGCAGTACTTC
TRBJ2-5	-	15	TRBV2	-	CASSAGDRARETQYF	TGTGCCAGCAGTGCGGGAGACAGGGCCAGGGAGACCCAGTACTTC
TRBJ2-1	-	15	TRBV19	TRBD2	CASSTLAGMFDEQFF	TGTGCCAGTAGTACACTAGCGGGAATGTTCGATGAGCAGTTCTTC
TRBJ2-7	-	16	TRBV4-1	TRBD1	CASSQAPRGPTYEQYF	TGCGCCAGCAGCCAAGCCCCCAGGGGGCCTACCTACGAGCAGTACTTC
TRBJ2-2	-	13	TRBV7-3	-	CALRRMNTGELFF	TGTGCCTTACGTAGGATGAACACCGGGGAGCTGTTTTTT